The 23 T cell receptor beta chains below were found in one sample sequenced in a study of neoadjuvant anti-PD-1 for oral cavity cancer. Sequencing was performed with immunoSEQ multiplex PCR; in TCRdb, only in-frame clones are kept and a portion is missing. The sample lists some 11,000 clones; around 50% were seen once. Sequencing was performed on tumor tissue, taken before nivolumab (anti-PD-1) treatment. These receptors all come from a person between 40 and 85 years old with oral cavity squamous cell carcinoma.

The chain recombines TRBV4-2 with TRBJ1-1; D uncertain. The CDR3 has 14 amino acids. Deletions cut 1 base from V and 2 bases from J, with 8 bases between. Germline loops: CDR1 LGHNA, CDR2 YNFKEQ. CDR3: CASSQAGSNTEAFF. The CDR3 DNA follows: TGTGCCAGCAGCCAAGCCGGTTCCAACACTGAAGCTTTCTTT.

The CDR3: CAWSAGHSNYGYTF. CDR3 nucleotide sequence: TGTGCCTGGAGTGCAGGACACTCAAACTATGGCTACACCTTC. The chain employs TRBV30 and TRBJ1-2; tentatively, D is TRBD1 (5 bases). V lost 1 base and J 2 bases, leaving 11 bases between the germline ends. The germline gives CDR1 GTSNPN, CDR2 SVGIG (reference sequence). CDR3 length: 14 residues.

This clone was counted only a few times. CDR3 residues: CASSPSTGYQPQHF. CDR3 coding DNA: TGTGCCAGCAGCCCCTCTACAGGGTACCAGCCCCAGCATTTT. This chain joins TRBV7-2 and TRBJ1-5; a weak D match, TRBD1 (6 bases). CDR3 size: 14 residues. Germline V CDR1 and CDR2: SGHTA, FQGNSA. V shed 5 bases and J shed 7 bases, with 15 bases lying between them. Complete variable domain (other parts from reference TRBV7-2 and TRBJ1-5): GAGVSQSPSNKVTEKGKDVELRCDPISGHTALYWYRQSLGQGLEFLIYFQGNSAPDKSGLPSDRFSAERTGGSVSTLTIQRTQQEDSAVYLCASSPSTGYQPQHFGDGTRLSIL.

This clone has a handful of counts. The gene calls are TRBV7-8 and TRBJ1-3; 8 bases agree with TRBD1. V dropped 0 bases and J dropped 0; count of bases not matched to a gene: 7. The CDR3 length is 18 residues. Germline CDR1 is SGHVS and CDR2 is FQNEAQ. The CDR3 is CASSLAGQVHSSGNTIYF. Written as DNA, the CDR3 is TGTGCCAGCAGCTTAGCGGGACAGGTGCATAGCTCTGGAAACACCATATATTTT.

This sequence joins TRBV7-2 and TRBJ1-4; 8 bases align to TRBD1. From germline, CDR1 is SGHTA and CDR2 FQGNSA. V was pared by 6 bases and J by 8 bases, with 11 bases of the junction left unmatched. This CDR3 is built from 15 residues. The CDR3 DNA is TGTGCCAGCAGTCGAGTCAGGGGGCTTCGAGAAAAACTGTTTTTT. Translation gives CASSRVRGLREKLFF.

This chain connects TRBV2 to TRBJ1-5; 9 nucleotides agree with TRBD1. Germline V CDR1 and CDR2: SNHLY, FYNNEI. Trimming took 7 bases from V and 4 from J; bases not matched to a gene: 11. The CDR3 spans 16 residues. The CDR3 region is CASTGVRTGDNQPQHF. DNA of the CDR3: TGTGCCAGCACCGGCGTCAGGACAGGGGATAATCAGCCCCAGCATTTT. The variable domain in full, completed from reference TRBV2 and TRBJ1-5, reads EPEVTQTPSHQVTQMGQEVILRCVPISNHLYFYWYRQILGQKVEFLVSFYNNEISEKSEIFDDQFSVERPDGSNFTLKIRSTKLEDSAMYFCASTGVRTGDNQPQHFGDGTRLSIL.

This clone was found a few times. The chain has TRBV6-1 and TRBJ2-7, with 8 nucleotides matching TRBD1. The CDR3 is 14 amino acids. Trimming took 2 bases from V and 7 from J; bases not matched to a gene: 7. In germline, CDR1 is MNHNS, CDR2 SASEGT. The CDR3 DNA follows: TGTGCCAGCAGTGAACGGTCAGGGGGCGGGGAGCAGTACTTC. Protein sequence: CASSERSGGGEQYF.

The genes are TRBV18 and TRBJ1-5, with unresolved D. V dropped 1 base and J dropped 9 bases, with 10 bases sitting between them. Germline CDR1 KGHSH, CDR2 LQKENI. This CDR3 has 13 amino acids. The DNA for the CDR3 is TGTGCCAGCTCACCACAGGGAACGGGGCCCCAGCATTTT. Translating it yields CASSPQGTGPQHF.

This clone was counted a few times. The rearrangement joins TRBV5-1 to TRBJ2-7; 8 positions agree with TRBD2. Germline CDR1 is SGHRS and CDR2 is YFSETQ. The CDR3 runs to 14 residues. Trimming at V came to 5 bases and at J to 3 bases, leaving 7 bases not matched to a gene. The CDR3 region is CASSREGQSYEQYF. DNA of the CDR3: TGCGCCAGCAGTCGGGAGGGACAAAGCTACGAGCAGTACTTC.

V usage is TRBV5-4 and J usage is TRBJ2-7; weak D call: TRBD1 (7 bases). The V gene lost 3 bases and the J gene lost 6 bases, with 22 bases spanning the gap. This CDR3 comprises 16 residues. Germline V gene data show CDR1 as SGHNT and CDR2 as YYREEE (reference sequence). CDR3 sequence: CASSSGRTRGDSEQYF. CDR3 sequence (DNA): TGTGCCAGCAGCTCGGGCCGGACCAGGGGGGACAGCGAGCAGTACTTC.

V and J are TRBV6-7 and TRBJ2-1; no definite D call. TRBV6-7 is reported as an ORF; its role is uncertain. The CDR3 consists of 12 residues. The CDR3 DNA is TGTACCCCAAGTAAGAAAGACAATGAGCAGTTCTTC. Its protein product is CTPSKKDNEQFF.

This clone was counted between two and nine times. The chain uses TRBV7-6 and TRBJ2-2; TRBD2 matches 7 bases. This CDR3 spans 16 amino acids. CDR1 and CDR2 (germline): SGHVS, FNYEAQ. Trimming took 2 bases from V and 2 from J; bases not matched to a gene: 5. CDR3: CASSLIGGSNTGELFF. CDR3 DNA sequence: TGTGCCAGCAGCTTAATCGGGGGGTCTAACACCGGGGAGCTGTTTTTT.

This clone was seen a handful of times. V gene TRBV4-3 combines with J gene TRBJ2-7; D may be TRBD2 (6 bases). Trimming removed 0 bases at V and 6 bases at J, with 12 bases between. Germline V CDR1 and CDR2: LGHNA, YSLEER. The length of the CDR3 is 14 residues. The CDR3 is CASSQDWRDREQYF. The CDR3 DNA is TGCGCCAGCAGCCAAGATTGGCGGGATCGCGAGCAGTACTTC.

This clone qualifies as medium-sized. The rearrangement links TRBV7-6 to TRBJ1-5; 8 bases are shared with TRBD1. Germline V CDR1 and CDR2: SGHVS, FNYEAQ. V gave up 2 bases and J gave up 6 bases; unmatched junction bases: 15. This CDR3 contains 18 residues. The CDR3 DNA reads as TGTGCCAGCAGCTTACGAGCAGGGGGCGCAACTGGAGTTCAGCCCCAGCATTTT. This gives the protein CASSLRAGGATGVQPQHF.

This clone is labeled as medium-sized. V is TRBV19 and J is TRBJ2-3; TRBD1 agrees at 9 bases. The CDR3 is 14 amino acids. Germline V gene lookup returns CDR1 LNHDA and CDR2 SQIVND (reference sequence). Trimming took 6 bases from V and 2 from J; bases not matched to a gene: 3. Written as DNA, the CDR3 is TGTGCCAGTAGCCCACAGGGGGCCACAGATACGCAGTATTTT. Translating gives CASSPQGATDTQYF. The variable domain in full, with the rest retrieved from reference TRBV19 and TRBJ2-3, is DGGITQSPKYLFRKEGQNVTLSCEQNLNHDAMYWYRQDPGQGLRLIYYSQIVNDFQKGDIAEGYSVSREKKESFPLTVTSAQKNPTAFYLCASSPQGATDTQYFGPGTRLTVL.

The chain is built from TRBV25-1 and TRBJ2-1, with D tentatively TRBD1 (6 bases). Germline lookup yields CDR1 MGHDK and CDR2 SYGVNS. V lost 11 bases and J lost 3, with 14 bases in between. CDR3 length equals 13 residues. The DNA for the CDR3 is TGTGCCTCAGGTAGCAGGGGCTACAATGAGCAGTTCTTC. Protein: CASGSRGYNEQFF.

This clone was seen a single time. The J gene is TRBJ1-1, the V gene TRBV19; the D is unclear. The V and J ends lost 8 bases and 0 bases respectively, with 16 bases between them. Germline values: CDR1 LNHDA, CDR2 SQIVND (reference sequence). The CDR3 covers 15 residues. CDR3 region: CASHPVGRMNTEAFF. DNA for the CDR3: TGTGCCAGTCATCCTGTTGGGCGAATGAACACTGAAGCTTTCTTT.

CDR3 DNA: TGTGCCAGCAGCAAAGGTCCCCGGGACAGGGTCATGCGATTAGCCAAAAACATTCAGTACTTC. Encoded protein: CASSKGPRDRVMRLAKNIQYF. The chain carries TRBV21-1 and TRBJ2-4; the table's D gene call, TRBD1, was not cross checked with the DNA. TRBV21-1 is assigned pseudogene status. The CDR3 extends over 21 amino acids.

In its sample, this clone was seen a few times. The rearrangement joins TRBV2 to TRBJ2-5; possibly TRBD2 for D (5 bases). The germline V gene has CDR1 SNHLY and CDR2 FYNNEI. V lost 5 bases and J 7 bases, leaving 14 bases between the germline ends. The CDR3 length is 13 residues. The CDR3 DNA reads as TGTGCCAGCAGTAAAGAGGACTCTGGGACCCAGTACTTC. The encoded protein is CASSKEDSGTQYF.

This clone has a handful of counts. V is TRBV5-1 and J is TRBJ2-3, with TRBD2 matching over 8 bases. The CDR3 spans 15 residues. The V segment lost 4 bases and the J segment 6 bases; nucleotides outside the gene matches: 10. CDR1 is SGHRS, CDR2 YFSETQ, per germline. This chain's CDR3 is CASSRGTSQPDTQYF. DNA of the CDR3: TGCGCCAGCAGCAGGGGGACTAGTCAACCCGATACGCAGTATTTT.

In DNA, the CDR3 is TGTGCCAGCAGCTTAGCGGGTCGAACGAATGAGCAGTTCTTC. It specifies CASSLAGRTNEQFF. V gene TRBV11-3 combines with J gene TRBJ2-1; D uncertain. The germline V gene encodes CDR1 SGHNT and CDR2 YENEEA. CDR3 length equals 14 residues. V was shortened by 1 base and J by 7 bases, with 11 bases between the two germline ends.

This clone was detected a few times. This chain joins TRBV6-4 and TRBJ2-1; 10 positions match TRBD2. With V trimmed by 0 bases and J by 5 bases, 1 base remained unmatched. The CDR3 covers 15 residues. Germline assignment: CDR1 MRHNA and CDR2 SNTAGT. CDR3 in amino acids: CASSDSLAGNNEQFF. CDR3 nucleotide sequence: TGTGCCAGCAGTGACTCACTAGCGGGGAACAATGAGCAGTTCTTC.

The genes are TRBV29-1 and TRBJ2-2; perhaps TRBD1 as D (8 bases). Trimming shortened V by 7 bases and J by 1 base, and 13 bases separated the two germline ends. Germline CDR1 SQVTM, CDR2 ANQGSEA. The CDR3 is 14 residues long. CDR3 sequence (DNA): TGCAGCGGGCACAGGGGGGGGAACACCGGGGAGCTGTTTTTT. Its protein is CSGHRGGNTGELFF.